This TCR beta chain was recovered during a study of shared clonotypes between healthy human individuals. This clone was detected a few times. The protocol was immunoSEQ multiplex PCR, while the TCRdb copy is restricted to in-frame clones and leaves out a portion. The sample includes roughly 2.5 million clones, approximately 92% seen only once; the top ten take 0.14%. In germline, CDR1 is WSHSY, CDR2 SAAADI. Trimming removed 4 bases from V and 5 bases from J, with 14 bases in between. The CDR3 has 14 amino acids. Input material: naive CD4+ T cells sorted from blood. Stated subset: CD45RA+ positively selected. The receptor comes from a man in his late teens or twenties in good health. This chain connects TRBV10-2 to TRBJ1-1; D not certain. The CDR3 region has the DNA TGCGCCAGCAGTGGGTCGGGTGTGGGGACTGAAGCTTTCTTT. This gives the protein CASSGSGVGTEAFF.